These 31 T cell receptor beta chains came from one sample sequenced in a study of response to subunit inactivated influenza vaccine. One entry per CDR3 protein, called by TCRdb with MiXCR from the RT-PCR reads. The sample consists of approximately 570,000 distinct CDR3 sequences, 7.6% of them appearing once. The sample in question was PBMCs from blood, obtained less than 30 months after vaccination. The receptors shown here come from a man aged 50 to 69 who received an inactivated influenza vaccine.

This sequence joins TRBV4-3 and TRBJ2-3, with 10 nucleotides matching TRBD2. The germline V gene has CDR1 LGHNA and CDR2 YSLEER. V shed 4 bases and J 8 bases; nucleotides not matched to a gene: 12. This CDR3 is 16 amino acids long. CDR3 sequence reads: CASSRLLAGQGGTQYF. Here the CDR3 DNA reads TGCGCCAGCAGCCGCCTACTAGCGGGACAAGGTGGTACGCAGTATTTT.

V gene TRBV20-1 combines with J gene TRBJ2-3; D possibly corresponds to TRBD1 (5 bases). Deletions cut 2 bases from V and 5 bases from J, with 14 bases between. The CDR3 loop spans 14 amino acids. Germline lookup yields CDR1 DFQATT and CDR2 SNEGSKA (reference sequence). CDR3 DNA sequence: TGCAGTGCTAGACAGGGATCCGCCGGAGATACGCAGTATTTT. Translation gives CSARQGSAGDTQYF.

This clonotype was recorded only once. This chain links TRBV30 with TRBJ2-1; D unresolved. Trimming took 0 bases from V and 7 from J, leaving 4 bases between them. The CDR3 consists of 11 residues. Germline values: CDR1 GTSNPN, CDR2 SVGIG (reference sequence). The CDR3 bases are TGTGCCTGGAGTGTGAAAAATGAGCAGTTCTTC. Protein sequence: CAWSVKNEQFF.

This clonotype occurred many times. In nucleotides, the CDR3 is TGCGCCAGCAGCTTCGACAGACCGCCCCGACCAGATACGCAGTATTTT. Its protein is CASSFDRPPRPDTQYF. The chain uses TRBV5-1 and TRBJ2-3; D perhaps matches TRBD1 (5 bases). V lost 2 bases and J lost 4, with 17 bases in between. CDR3 length equals 16 residues. The germline CDR1 and CDR2 sequences are SGHRS and YFSETQ.

CDR3 protein: CASSSWAAGMYQETQYF. In nucleotides, the CDR3 is TGTGCCAGCAGTTCGTGGGCGGCCGGCATGTACCAAGAGACCCAGTACTTC. The chain combines TRBV28 with TRBJ2-5; D remains unclear. The V and J ends lost 4 bases and 0 bases respectively, with 18 bases between them. This CDR3 is built from 17 residues. Germline V gene sequence: CDR1 MDHEN, CDR2 SYDVKM. The entire variable domain, with the rest obtained from reference TRBV28 and TRBJ2-5, is as follows: DVKVTQSSRYLVKRTGEKVFLECVQDMDHENMFWYRQDPGLGLRLIYFSYDVKMKEKGDIPEGYSVSREKKERFSLILESASTNQTSMYLCASSSWAAGMYQETQYFGPGTRLLVL.

This clonotype was picked up a small number of times. The rearrangement links TRBV15 to TRBJ1-1; D gene ambiguous. The V and J ends lost 3 bases and 0 bases respectively, with 8 bases between them. Germline V gene sequence: CDR1 LNHNV, CDR2 YYDKDF (reference sequence). This CDR3 is 14 amino acids long. The CDR3: CATSRETMNTEAFF. In nucleotides, the CDR3 is TGTGCCACCAGCAGGGAGACAATGAACACTGAAGCTTTCTTT.

This clonotype came up many times. The chain joins TRBV12-3 or TRBV12-4 to TRBJ2-3, with 14 bases lining up with TRBD2. The CDR3 extends over 16 amino acids. V shed 5 bases and J 3 bases; nucleotides not matched to a gene: 4. The CDR3 loop reads CASSGTSGGDTDTQYF. CDR3 bases: TGTGCCAGCAGTGGGACTAGCGGGGGAGATACAGATACGCAGTATTTT.

In this sample, this clonotype turned up a few times. This chain uses TRBV20-1 with TRBJ1-2; possible D gene TRBD1, 5 bases. The CDR3 has 16 amino acids. Trimming pared 0 bases from V and 4 bases from J, leaving 18 bases between. CDR1 is DFQATT and CDR2 is SNEGSKA in the germline V gene (reference sequence). CDR3 region: CSARDSGTLRGYGYTF. The CDR3 nucleotides read TGCAGTGCTAGAGATAGTGGGACTCTCCGGGGCTATGGCTACACCTTC.

The V gene is TRBV6-5, the J gene TRBJ2-5; no reliable D call. V shed 2 bases and J shed 1 base, with 8 bases lying between them. The CDR3 covers 14 residues. The V gene's germline CDR1 is MNHEY and CDR2 SVGAGI. The CDR3 region is CASSYGKLQETQYF. Written as DNA, the CDR3 is TGTGCCAGCAGTTACGGGAAGCTCCAAGAGACCCAGTACTTC.

The sample holds a few counts of this clonotype. This chain uses TRBV7-9 with TRBJ1-2, with 7 bases lining up with TRBD1. The V gene's germline CDR1 is SEHNR and CDR2 FQNEAQ (reference sequence). J was trimmed by 4 bases and V by 1 base; bases with no gene match: 6. This CDR3 comprises 15 residues. The CDR3 region is CASSLEGASLYGYTF. The CDR3 coding sequence is TGTGCCAGCAGCTTAGAGGGGGCGAGCCTCTATGGCTACACCTTC.

The rearrangement uses TRBV5-1 and TRBJ1-1; D not resolved. Germline V gene lookup returns CDR1 SGHRS and CDR2 YFSETQ. The CDR3 sequence is 14 residues long. V was shortened by 1 base and J by 2 bases, with 9 bases between the two germline ends. The CDR3 spells CASSLQSLNTEAFF. CDR3 coding DNA: TGCGCCAGCAGCTTGCAGTCTTTAAACACTGAAGCTTTCTTT.

The chain links TRBV28 to TRBJ2-2; 13 bases line up with TRBD2. The V gene end was trimmed by 6 bases and the J gene end by 6 bases; junction bases not matched to a gene: 1. The length of the CDR3 is 14 residues. Germline V CDR1 and CDR2: MDHEN, SYDVKM. CDR3 DNA sequence: TGTGCCAGCAGGGGGACTAGCGGGGCCGGGGAGCTGTTTTTT. Translated, it gives CASRGTSGAGELFF.

This clonotype was seen only a few times. CDR3: CASSGKVTNTGELFF. CDR3 nucleotides: TGTGCCAGCAGCGGAAAGGTCACGAACACCGGGGAGCTGTTTTTT. V usage is TRBV7-9 and J usage is TRBJ2-2; D is uncertain. The CDR3 contains 15 residues. The V gene's germline CDR1 is SEHNR and CDR2 FQNEAQ (reference sequence). V shed 5 bases and J shed 0 bases, with 10 bases lying between them.

This chain links TRBV29-1 with TRBJ2-1; 10 nucleotides match TRBD2. After removal of 4 bases from V and 9 bases from J, the junction contained 3 bases not matched to a gene. The CDR3 runs to 12 residues. Per germline, CDR1 SQVTM and CDR2 ANQGSEA. CDR3 nucleotide sequence: TGCAGCGTTGCGGTAGCGGGAGGTGAGCAGTTCTTC. Protein sequence: CSVAVAGGEQFF.

This clonotype has just a few counts. The J gene is TRBJ1-4, the V gene TRBV4-2, with TRBD1 matching 7 bases. V lost 4 bases to trimming and J lost 4 bases; unmatched junction nucleotides: 3. The CDR3 consists of 14 residues. Germline CDR1 reads LGHNA; CDR2 reads YNFKEQ. The CDR3 protein is CASSRDRDNEKLFF. CDR3 DNA sequence: TGTGCCAGCAGCCGCGACAGGGATAATGAAAAACTGTTTTTT.

This clonotype was recorded a few times. The chain combines TRBV27 with TRBJ1-5; D ambiguous. CDR3 size: 15 residues. Trimming stripped 2 bases from V and 0 bases from J, with 8 bases between. CDR1 and CDR2 (germline): MNHEY, SMNVEV (reference sequence). The CDR3 region has the DNA TGTGCCAGCAGTTTAAGCTCCCATAGCAATCAGCCCCAGCATTTT. The encoded protein is CASSLSSHSNQPQHF.

This clonotype showed up just a few times. V is TRBV29-1 and J is TRBJ1-2; unclear D gene. The V end was cut by 3 bases, the J end by 2 bases, with 10 bases between. This CDR3 comprises 13 residues. The V gene's germline CDR1 is SQVTM and CDR2 ANQGSEA. DNA for the CDR3: TGCAGCGTTGAGCTAAACTGGAACTATGGCTACACCTTC. Translation gives CSVELNWNYGYTF.

In this sample, this clonotype turned up many times. V is TRBV12-3 or TRBV12-4 and J is TRBJ2-3; 10 positions match TRBD2. This CDR3 spans 15 amino acids. The V segment lost 8 bases and the J segment 4 bases; nucleotides outside the gene matches: 9. DNA of the CDR3: TGTGCCAGCTGCTTACTAGCGGGGAACTCAGATACGCAGTATTTT. This sequence encodes CASCLLAGNSDTQYF.

This chain connects TRBV12-3 or TRBV12-4 to TRBJ1-2; the D gene is possibly TRBD1 (5 bases). V lost 7 bases and J 8 bases, leaving 17 bases between the germline ends. The CDR3 covers 13 residues. The CDR3 nucleotides are TGTGCCAGCACCACGGGACCCCCCGCGGGCTACACCTTC. This gives the protein CASTTGPPAGYTF.

This chain uses TRBV20-1 with TRBJ2-3; TRBD1 is a possible D gene (5 bases). CDR3 length equals 12 residues. The germline CDR1 and CDR2 sequences are DFQATT and SNEGSKA (reference sequence). V lost 5 bases, J lost 6 bases, and 12 bases lay in between. CDR3: CSAEQGRDTQYF. CDR3 DNA sequence: TGCAGTGCTGAGCAGGGAAGGGATACGCAGTATTTT.

This clonotype has only a few counts. V and J are TRBV4-1 and TRBJ2-7; D is perhaps TRBD1 or TRBD2 (5 bases each). Between the trimmed V and J ends, which lost 4 bases and 7 bases, there was a span of 23 bases. Germline V gene lookup returns CDR1 MGHRA and CDR2 YSYEKL. The CDR3 loop spans 16 amino acids. DNA of the CDR3: TGCGCCAGCAGCCCAACTAGACAGTCCTCCGTAGGGGAGCAGTACTTC. This encodes CASSPTRQSSVGEQYF.

V and J are TRBV6-1 and TRBJ1-1; 7 bases align to TRBD1. The CDR3 consists of 13 residues. The V segment lost 7 bases and the J segment 1 base; nucleotides outside the gene matches: 3. Germline values: CDR1 MNHNS, CDR2 SASEGT. The CDR3 spells CASKGQQNTEAFF. In nucleotides, the CDR3 is TGTGCCAGCAAGGGACAGCAGAACACTGAAGCTTTCTTT.

The sample holds many counts of this clonotype. The J gene is TRBJ1-2, the V gene TRBV4-2; D perhaps matches TRBD1 (6 bases). Trimming left V 0 bases short and J 4 bases short, with 15 bases between. Germline values: CDR1 LGHNA, CDR2 YNFKEQ. The CDR3 is 16 amino acids. CDR3 DNA: TGTGCCAGCAGCCAAGATTCCACAGGGACTCTCTATGGCTACACCTTC. It yields the protein CASSQDSTGTLYGYTF.

This clonotype was picked up many times. The chain employs TRBV10-3 and TRBJ2-1, with 12 positions matching TRBD2. J was trimmed by 6 bases and V by 5 bases; bases with no gene match: 2. Germline V CDR1 and CDR2: ENHRY, SYGVKD. CDR3 size: 14 residues. The CDR3 sequence: CAISTSGRFNEQFF. The CDR3 nucleotides read TGTGCCATCAGTACTAGCGGGAGGTTCAATGAGCAGTTCTTC.

This clonotype appeared a few times. The chain has TRBV9 and TRBJ2-2; TRBD2 matches at 10 bases. V was pared by 2 bases and J by 0 bases, with 7 bases of the junction left unmatched. The V gene's germline CDR1 is SGDLS and CDR2 YYNGEE. This CDR3 contains 18 residues. CDR3 nucleotides: TGTGCCAGCAGCGTGGGCCTAGCGGGAGCCCCGAACACCGGGGAGCTGTTTTTT. It encodes CASSVGLAGAPNTGELFF.

The chain recombines TRBV3-1 with TRBJ2-7; 15 bases agree with TRBD2. V lost 4 bases to trimming and J lost 6 bases; unmatched junction nucleotides: 4. From germline, CDR1 is LGHDT and CDR2 YNNKEL (reference sequence). The CDR3 is made up of 15 amino acids. CDR3 loop: CASSPGLAGGGEQYF. As DNA, the CDR3 is TGTGCCAGCAGCCCGGGACTAGCGGGAGGCGGCGAGCAGTACTTC.

This clonotype came up many times. V usage is TRBV7-8 and J usage is TRBJ2-1; 8 bases match TRBD2. CDR1 is SGHVS, CDR2 FQNEAQ, per germline. The ends lost 6 bases at V and 4 bases at J; junction bases unmatched: 8. The CDR3 has 15 amino acids. The DNA of the CDR3 is TGTGCCAGCAGTTTTAGCGGGAACTCTTACAATGAGCAGTTCTTC. Translating it yields CASSFSGNSYNEQFF.

The rearrangement links TRBV4-3 to TRBJ2-6, with D maybe TRBD2 (5 bases). The germline V and J ends were trimmed by 3 bases and 4 bases, with 10 bases remaining between them. This CDR3 comprises 15 residues. The germline V gene encodes CDR1 LGHNA and CDR2 YSLEER. The chain's CDR3 is CASSQWTLGANVLTF. In DNA form, the CDR3 reads TGCGCCAGCAGCCAGTGGACTCTCGGGGCCAACGTCCTGACTTTC.

This chain links TRBV20-1 with TRBJ2-1, with D unclear. V shed 3 bases and J shed 9 bases, with 18 bases lying between them. Germline V gene lookup returns CDR1 DFQATT and CDR2 SNEGSKA (reference sequence). The CDR3 consists of 14 residues. In nucleotides, the CDR3 is TGCAGTGCTAGCTACACCGCGCCCACGGGTGAGCAGTTCTTC. This codes for CSASYTAPTGEQFF.

The chain has TRBV11-2 and TRBJ2-1; TRBD2 matches at 16 bases. V shed 2 bases and J 4 bases; nucleotides not matched to a gene: 5. The CDR3 has 18 residues. CDR1 is SGHAT and CDR2 is FQNNGV in the germline V gene. The CDR3 spells CASSLRGTSGRGYNEQFF. CDR3 in DNA: TGTGCCAGCAGCTTACGAGGGACTAGCGGGAGGGGTTACAATGAGCAGTTCTTC.

This clonotype was found once. The gene calls are TRBV5-5 and TRBJ2-7; D is possibly TRBD1 or TRBD2 (5 bases each). Trimming removed 4 bases from V and 0 bases from J, with 11 bases in between. This CDR3 comprises 14 residues. Germline assignment: CDR1 SGHKS and CDR2 YYEKEE (reference sequence). The CDR3 loop is CASSAGTVSYEQYF. DNA of the CDR3: TGTGCCAGCAGCGCAGGGACCGTCTCCTACGAGCAGTACTTC. The complete variable domain, with remaining parts taken from reference TRBV5-5 and TRBJ2-7, reads DAGVTQSPTHLIKTRGQQVTLRCSPISGHKSVSWYQQVLGQGPQFIFQYYEKEERGRGNFPDRFSARQFPNYSSELNVNALLLGDSALYLCASSAGTVSYEQYFGPGTRLTVT.